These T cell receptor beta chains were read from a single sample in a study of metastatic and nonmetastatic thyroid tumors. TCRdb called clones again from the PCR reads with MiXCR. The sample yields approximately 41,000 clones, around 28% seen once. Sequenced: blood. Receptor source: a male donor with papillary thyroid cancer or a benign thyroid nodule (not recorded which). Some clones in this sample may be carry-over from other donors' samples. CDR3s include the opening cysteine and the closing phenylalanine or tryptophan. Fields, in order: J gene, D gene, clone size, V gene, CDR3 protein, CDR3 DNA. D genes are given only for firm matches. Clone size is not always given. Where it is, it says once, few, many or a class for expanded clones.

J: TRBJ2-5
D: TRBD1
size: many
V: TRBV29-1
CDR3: CSVQGAETQYF
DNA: TGCAGCGTCCAGGGGGCTGAGACCCAGTACTTC

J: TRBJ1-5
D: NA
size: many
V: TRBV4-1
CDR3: CASSQEYVGSNQPQHF
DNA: TGCGCCAGCAGCCAAGAGTACGTCGGGAGCAATCAGCCCCAGCATTTT

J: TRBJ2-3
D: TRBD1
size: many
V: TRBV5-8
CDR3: CASSLGQGNPSDTQYF
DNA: TGTGCCAGCAGCCTGGGACAGGGGAATCCATCAGATACGCAGTATTTT

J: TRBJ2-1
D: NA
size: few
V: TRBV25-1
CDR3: CASSGPLRAGDYNEQFF
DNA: TGTGCCAGCAGTGGCCCTTTGAGAGCAGGGGACTACAATGAGCAGTTCTTC

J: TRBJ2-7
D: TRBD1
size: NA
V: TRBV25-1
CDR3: CASSGTGSYEQYF
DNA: TGTGCCAGCAGTGGGACAGGGTCCTACGAGCAGTACTTC

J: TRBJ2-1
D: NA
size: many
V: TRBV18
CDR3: CASSPSERYEQFF
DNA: TGTGCCAGCTCACCATCGGAGAGGTATGAGCAGTTCTTC

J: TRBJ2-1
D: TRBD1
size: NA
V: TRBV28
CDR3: CATLTGTGGTNERFF
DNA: TGTGCCACTCTGACCGGGACAGGGGGTACCAATGAGCGGTTCTTC

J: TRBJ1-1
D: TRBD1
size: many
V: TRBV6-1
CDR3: CASSTGGYTEAFF
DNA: TGTGCCAGCTCAACAGGGGGCTACACTGAAGCTTTCTTT

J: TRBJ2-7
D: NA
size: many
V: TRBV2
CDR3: CVRGGLASSYEQYF
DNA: TGTGTCAGGGGGGGGCTAGCCTCTTCCTACGAGCAGTACTTC

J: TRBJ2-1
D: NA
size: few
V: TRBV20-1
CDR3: CSALAPRGGSYNEQFF
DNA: TGCAGTGCTTTAGCCCCCCGGGGTGGGTCCTACAATGAGCAGTTCTTC

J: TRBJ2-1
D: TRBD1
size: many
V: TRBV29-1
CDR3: CSVESWDSHNEQFF
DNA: TGCAGCGTTGAGTCTTGGGACAGTCACAATGAGCAGTTCTTC

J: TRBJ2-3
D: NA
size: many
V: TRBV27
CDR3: CASRRTQGRGTDTQYF
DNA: TGTGCCAGCAGACGAACACAGGGGAGGGGAACAGATACGCAGTATTTT

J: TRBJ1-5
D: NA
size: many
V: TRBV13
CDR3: CASSLGGIYSNQPQHF
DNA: TGTGCCAGCAGCTTGGGGGGGATTTATAGCAATCAGCCCCAGCATTTT

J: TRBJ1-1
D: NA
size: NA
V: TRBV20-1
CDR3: CSAREGLTNTEAFF
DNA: TGCAGTGCTAGAGAGGGTCTTACGAACACTGAAGCTTTCTTT

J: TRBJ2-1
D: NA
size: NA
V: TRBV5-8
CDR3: CASSLRGFGYNEQFF
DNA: TGTGCCAGCAGCTTGAGGGGTTTCGGCTACAATGAGCAGTTCTTC

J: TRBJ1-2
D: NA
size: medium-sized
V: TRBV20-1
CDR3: CSANWGGLSSYGYTF
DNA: TGCAGTGCTAATTGGGGGGGTCTAAGTAGCTATGGCTACACCTTC

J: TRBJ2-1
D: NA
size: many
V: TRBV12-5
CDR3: CASGRRLDEQFF
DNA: TGTGCTAGTGGGCGGCGGCTGGATGAGCAGTTCTTC

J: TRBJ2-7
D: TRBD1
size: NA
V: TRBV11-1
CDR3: CASSLRTGGLGEQYF
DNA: TGTGCCAGCAGCTTGCGGACAGGTGGCTTAGGTGAGCAGTACTTC

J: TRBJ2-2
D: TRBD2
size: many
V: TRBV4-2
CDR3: CASSQGHGREGDGELFF
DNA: TGTGCCAGCAGCCAAGGCCATGGCCGGGAGGGAGACGGGGAGCTGTTTTTT

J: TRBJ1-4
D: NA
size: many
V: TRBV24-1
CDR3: CATSDTRRGNEKLFF
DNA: TGTGCCACCAGTGATACACGACGGGGCAATGAAAAACTGTTTTTT

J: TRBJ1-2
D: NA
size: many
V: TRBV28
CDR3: CASSFLGGHGYTF
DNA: TGTGCCAGCAGTTTTCTCGGGGGGCATGGCTACACCTTC

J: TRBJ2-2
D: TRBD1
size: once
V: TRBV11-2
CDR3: CASSLGQDRGQDGELMF
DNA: TGTGCCAGCAGCTTGGGGCAAGACAGGGGGCAGGACGGGGAGCTGATGTTT